This T cell receptor (beta chain) was retrieved from a study of technical replicates of blood from a handful of donors. This CDR3 spans 14 amino acids. Germline-derived CDR1 and CDR2 are SNHLY and FYNNEI. V was shortened by 5 bases and J by 4 bases, with 15 bases between the two germline ends. Here immunoSEQ multiplex PCR was the method, and the copy in TCRdb shows in-frame clones only, minus some. This repertoire shows approximately 74,000 clones, over 80% found once; its top ten account for 3.5% to 5.5%. The V and J genes are TRBV2 and TRBJ2-7; possibly TRBD2 for D (5 bases). Sequencing input: PBMCs. This sequence was found in a human donor in good health. Some clones in this sample may be carry-over from other donors' samples. The CDR3 here is CASSSTTSSYEQYF. The CDR3 DNA is TGTGCCAGCAGTTCAACCACTAGTAGTTACGAGCAGTACTTC. Together with reference TRBV2 and TRBJ2-7, the CDR3 gives the full variable domain: EPEVTQTPSHQVTQMGQEVILRCVPISNHLYFYWYRQILGQKVEFLVSFYNNEISEKSEIFDDQFSVERPDGSNFTLKIRSTKLEDSAMYFCASSSTTSSYEQYFGPGTRLTVT.